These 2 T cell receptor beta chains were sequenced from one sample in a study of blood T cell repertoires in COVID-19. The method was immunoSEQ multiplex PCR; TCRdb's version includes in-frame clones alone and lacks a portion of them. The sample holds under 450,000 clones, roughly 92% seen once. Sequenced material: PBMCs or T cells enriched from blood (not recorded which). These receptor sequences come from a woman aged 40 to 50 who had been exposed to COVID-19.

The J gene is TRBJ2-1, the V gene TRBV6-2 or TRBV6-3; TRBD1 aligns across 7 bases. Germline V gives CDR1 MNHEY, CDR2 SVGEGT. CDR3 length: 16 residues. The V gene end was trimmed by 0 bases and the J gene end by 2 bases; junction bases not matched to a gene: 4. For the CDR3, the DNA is TGTGCCAGCAGTTACTCGTTAGGGGGCGCCTACAATGAGCAGTTCTTC. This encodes CASSYSLGGAYNEQFF.

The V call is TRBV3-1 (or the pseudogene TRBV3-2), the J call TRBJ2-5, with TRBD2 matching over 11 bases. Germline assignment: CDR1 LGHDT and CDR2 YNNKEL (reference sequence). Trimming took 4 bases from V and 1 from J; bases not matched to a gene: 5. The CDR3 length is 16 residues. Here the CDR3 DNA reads TGTGCCAGCAGCCTTAGACTAGCGGGGTCCCAAGAGACCCAGTACTTC. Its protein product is CASSLRLAGSQETQYF.